This T cell receptor (beta chain) was identified in a study of blood T cell repertoires in COVID-19. CDR3 length: 14 amino acids. J gave up 3 bases and V 5 bases, and 6 bases lay outside the gene matches. Germline CDR1 reads LGHDT; CDR2 reads YNNKEL (reference sequence). The data were produced by immunoSEQ multiplex PCR, yet TCRdb's version contains in-frame clones alone and is incomplete. The repertoire includes about 250,000 clones, 65% to 85% of them detected once, and approximately 5.4% sits in the top ten. The chain joins TRBV3-1 (or the pseudogene TRBV3-2) to TRBJ2-7; 8 bases align to TRBD2. The receptor's source is a man older than 75 with acute or convalescent COVID-19. Sequenced input: peripheral blood. The DNA of the CDR3 is TGTGCCAGCAGCGAAACTAGCGGACTCTACGAGCAGTACTTC. Protein product: CASSETSGLYEQYF.